This T cell receptor (beta chain) was sequenced during a study of radiotherapy plus CTLA-4 blockade in lung cancer. Study as a whole: In roughly 19% of patients, objective responses were seen; 25% to 40% had disease control. The study, taken as a whole, reports: Strongest reported response predictors: early blood clone changes and post-radiation interferon-beta. TCR clones originating in tumors grew in number in blood after radiotherapy plus ipilimumab.

A word on this clone: As yet, its antigen is unknown.

The data were produced by immunoSEQ multiplex PCR, yet TCRdb's version contains in-frame clones alone and is incomplete. The sample lists approximately 94,000 clones, around 80% seen once, with roughly 24% in the top ten. Alongside CTLA-4 blockade with ipilimumab, patients with chemo-refractory metastatic non-small-cell lung cancer received focal radiation. Specimen: peripheral blood, collected from a patient treated with radiotherapy plus ipilimumab. This sequence originates from a human donor with non-small cell lung cancer that progressed on radiotherapy plus ipilimumab.

CDR3 DNA: TGCGCCAGCAGCTTGTCGGGAGGGAGGCGCTACGAGCAGTACTTC. Translated, it gives CASSLSGGRRYEQYF. The V gene is TRBV5-1, the J gene TRBJ2-7, with TRBD2 identical over 8 bases. The CDR3 totals 15 residues. Unmatched junction bases numbered 6, after V lost 1 base and J lost 3 bases. Germline V gives CDR1 SGHRS, CDR2 YFSETQ.